This T cell receptor beta chain was captured in a study of tumor and adjacent non-tumor tissue in lung cancer. General study findings and limits: TCR diversity was significantly greater in tumor than normal lung tissue.

The library came from three nested PCR rounds adapted from ARM-PCR protocols. MiXCR, run by TCRdb on the multiplex PCR reads, gives a single entry per CDR3 protein. There are over 100,000 distinct CDR3 sequences in the sample; more than 60% occur only once, and 37% lies in the top ten. With regard to this clonotype: Its antigen is still unknown. Since a much larger clone is just one base distant, this may be a read error.

Germline-derived CDR1 and CDR2 are MNHEY and SVGEGT. The CDR3 sequence is 13 residues long. This sample's RNA came from whole unsorted tissue. The source is a woman aged 55 to 70 with non-small cell lung cancer. The V and J genes are TRBV6-2 or TRBV6-3 and TRBJ2-7; D assignment may be TRBD1 or TRBD2 (5 bases each). Sequenced: lung tumor tissue. The CDR3 DNA is TGTGCCAACAGTTATGGGGGTAACTACGAGCAGTACTTC. It is translated as CANSYGGNYEQYF.